The rows below give T cell receptor beta chains drawn from one sample of a study of blood T cell repertoires in COVID-19. Only in-frame clones appear in the TCRdb table, and some are missing; sequencing was by immunoSEQ multiplex PCR. Altogether over 50,000 clones are present, about 86% being singletons, with the ten largest covering 12%. The sequenced material came from peripheral blood. These receptor sequences come from a man in his 70s with active COVID-19. The CDR3 runs from the conserved cysteine through the conserved F or W. A D gene is named only where the DNA matches it firmly. Clone size is stated in some rows and not others, as once, few, many or a class when expanded.

abundance	j_gene	d_gene	v_gene	CDR3nt	CDR3aa
-	TRBJ2-3	TRBD2	TRBV15	TGTGCCACCAGCAGAGGGGGAGGGGCCGGGAGCACAGATACGCAGTATTTT	CATSRGGGAGSTDTQYF
-	TRBJ1-4	TRBD1	TRBV4-2	TGTGCCAGCAGCTCAGAACCCCCAGGGGGCACAACTAATGAAAAACTGTTTTTT	CASSSEPPGGTTNEKLFF
-	TRBJ2-5	-	TRBV2	TGTGCCAGCCGGCGGGGTGATTACCAAGAGACCCAGTACTTC	CASRRGDYQETQYF
-	TRBJ2-3	-	TRBV7-2	TGTGCCAGCAGCTTAAACGGGGGCACAGATACGCAGTATTTT	CASSLNGGTDTQYF
-	TRBJ2-1	TRBD1	TRBV7-6	TGTGCCAGCAGCTTGGGACAGGGTGGGACCAATGAGCAGTTCTTC	CASSLGQGGTNEQFF
once	TRBJ2-5	-	TRBV11-3	TGTGCCAGCAGCCCGGGACTGGGGGAAGGGGAGACCCAGTACTTC	CASSPGLGEGETQYF
-	TRBJ2-5	-	TRBV5-6	TGTGCCAGCAGCTTGGATAGGGGTAAGACCCAGTACTTC	CASSLDRGKTQYF
-	TRBJ2-5	-	TRBV18	TGTGCCAGCTCACCACTAACTATCCAAGAGACCCAGTACTTC	CASSPLTIQETQYF
-	TRBJ2-3	TRBD2	TRBV5-6	TGTGCCAGCAGCTTTAGACTAGCGGGGACCACAGATACGCAGTATTTT	CASSFRLAGTTDTQYF
-	TRBJ1-3	-	TRBV5-5	TGTGCCAGCAGCTTGGCCAGTACTGGAAACACCATATATTTT	CASSLASTGNTIYF
-	TRBJ1-2	-	TRBV5-4	TGTGCCAGCAGCTTCTCAGCGCAGGGAGGAGGCTACACCTTC	CASSFSAQGGGYTF
-	TRBJ1-2	-	TRBV10-3	TGTGCCATCAGTGAGTCATGGACAGCAAATGGCTACACCTTC	CAISESWTANGYTF
-	TRBJ2-3	-	TRBV6-1	TGTGCCAGCAGTGAAGGGGGCAGGGCCTCAGATACGCAGTATTTT	CASSEGGRASDTQYF
-	TRBJ1-5	TRBD1	TRBV7-9	TGTGCCAGCAGCTCGGGGACAGGAAATCAGCCCCAGCATTTT	CASSSGTGNQPQHF
-	TRBJ2-5	-	TRBV7-2	TGTGCCAGCAGCCGAACGGCTAGGGAGACCCAGTACTTC	CASSRTARETQYF
-	TRBJ2-1	TRBD1	TRBV7-9	TGTGCCAGCAGCTCAGAACAGGGGTTCTCCTACAATGAGCAGTTCTTC	CASSSEQGFSYNEQFF
-	TRBJ2-7	TRBD1	TRBV9	TGTGCCAGCAGCGGCGGGACAGGGGGTCCCTACGAGCAGTACTTC	CASSGGTGGPYEQYF
once	TRBJ2-1	TRBD1	TRBV27	TGTGCCAGCACCTCTTGGGGGCAGGGGGCTGGGAATGAGCAGTTCTTC	CASTSWGQGAGNEQFF
-	TRBJ1-1	-	TRBV4-3	TGCGCCAGCAGCCAACCATCGGAGGACGGCACTGAAGCTTTCTTT	CASSQPSEDGTEAFF
-	TRBJ1-2	-	TRBV23-1	TGCGCCAGCAGTCAATCGAGGGGAGGGGCCGGGGGCTACACCTTC	CASSQSRGGAGGYTF
few	TRBJ2-7	-	TRBV18	TGTGCCAGCTCACCACAAGGGACTGGTTTGGGGCAGTACTTC	CASSPQGTGLGQYF
-	TRBJ1-3	TRBD1	TRBV7-9	TGTGCCAGCAGCTTAGACAGGGGTTCTGGAAACACCATATATTTT	CASSLDRGSGNTIYF
-	TRBJ1-4	-	TRBV7-2	TGTGCCAGCAGTTCCTCGGGAAGGGAAAAACTGTTTTTT	CASSSSGREKLFF
-	TRBJ1-1	TRBD1	TRBV5-4	TGTGCCAGCAGCTCGCCCCCGACAGGGGTGGGTGAAGCTTTCTTT	CASSSPPTGVGEAFF
-	TRBJ2-5	-	TRBV9	TGTGCCAGCAGCAACTTGGTGTCCCAAGAGACCCAGTACTTC	CASSNLVSQETQYF
-	TRBJ2-3	TRBD2	TRBV7-6	TGTGCCAGCAGCCAATGGACTAGCGGGGGGGCCGGGACAGATACGCAGTATTTT	CASSQWTSGGAGTDTQYF
-	TRBJ1-2	-	TRBV9	TGTGCCAGCAGTTACGGGGGTGGCTACACCTTC	CASSYGGGYTF
-	TRBJ1-1	-	TRBV7-8	TGTGCCAGCAGCTTAGTAACAGGGAACACTGAAGCTTTCTTT	CASSLVTGNTEAFF
-	TRBJ1-2	-	TRBV10-3	TGTGCCACTGGGGCGGAATCGGGACTACGAGGTGGCTACACCTTC	CATGAESGLRGGYTF
-	TRBJ2-1	-	TRBV6-4	TGTGCCAGCAGTGACTCGAGACTAGGACGCAATGAGCAGTTCTTC	CASSDSRLGRNEQFF
-	TRBJ1-1	TRBD1	TRBV6-4	TGTGCCAGCAGTGACCCCCGACAGGGGGGCTCCGCTTTCTTT	CASSDPRQGGSAFF
-	TRBJ2-7	-	TRBV27	TGTGCCAGCACCCCCCGGTGGGGCCCATCTAGTAACTACGAGCAGTACTTC	CASTPRWGPSSNYEQYF
-	TRBJ1-2	-	TRBV5-6	TGTGCCAGCAGCGATCCCCCTACAGGGTACTATGGCTACACCTTC	CASSDPPTGYYGYTF
once	TRBJ1-2	TRBD1	TRBV6-5	TGTGCCAGCAGTCCCCGACAGGGCACCTATGGCTACACCTTC	CASSPRQGTYGYTF
-	TRBJ2-1	-	TRBV6-5	TGTGCCAGCAGTTACTCGATTCAGGGGAAACACAATGAGCAGTTCTTC	CASSYSIQGKHNEQFF
-	TRBJ1-1	-	TRBV7-8	TGTGCCAGCAGCTTTTACTTGAACACTGAAGCTTTCTTT	CASSFYLNTEAFF
-	TRBJ2-3	TRBD1	TRBV2	TGTGCCAGCAGTCCTCCCGTCAGGGGGCTCGTGACAGATACGCAGTATTTT	CASSPPVRGLVTDTQYF
-	TRBJ1-6	TRBD1	TRBV5-5	TGTGCCAGCAGCCCTGGGACAGGGTATTCACCCCTCCACTTT	CASSPGTGYSPLHF
-	TRBJ1-3	-	TRBV5-6	TGTGCCAGCAGCGTCACAGGCTCTGGAAACACCATATATTTT	CASSVTGSGNTIYF
-	TRBJ2-2	-	TRBV3-1/TRBV3-2	TGTGCCAGCAGCCAAGATCAGAAAGGGGAGCTGTTTTTT	CASSQDQKGELFF
-	TRBJ1-1	TRBD1	TRBV19	TGTGCCAGTAGACACCCACGGGACAGGGGGATTTGGACTGAAGCTTTCTTT	CASRHPRDRGIWTEAFF